Listed here are 10 T cell receptor beta chains from one sample, sequenced in a study of blood T cell repertoires in COVID-19. The table came from immunoSEQ multiplex PCR; TCRdb's copy has only in-frame clones and leaves some out. The data show 250,000 to 350,000 clones, 89% seen once. Sequenced: PBMCs or T cells enriched from blood (not recorded which). The receptors come from a woman aged 50 to 65 who had been exposed to COVID-19.

The chain recombines TRBV24-1 with TRBJ1-1, with D tentatively TRBD1 (5 bases). Germline lookup yields CDR1 KGHDR and CDR2 SFDVKD. The CDR3 runs to 11 residues. Trimming removed 8 bases at V and 11 bases at J, with 14 bases between. CDR3 bases: TGTGCCACCACTGGGGGGGTTGGCGCTTTCTTT. The encoded protein is CATTGGVGAFF.

The V call is TRBV19, the J call TRBJ2-3; D is perhaps TRBD1 (6 bases). The CDR3 is 14 amino acids. The V end was cut by 10 bases, the J end by 6 bases, with 20 bases between. In germline, CDR1 is LNHDA, CDR2 SQIVND (reference sequence). DNA for the CDR3: TGTGCCACCGATGCGACAGGCCTTTTTGATACGCAGTATTTT. The encoded protein is CATDATGLFDTQYF.

The chain carries TRBV9 and TRBJ2-5; tentatively, D is TRBD1 (5 bases). The CDR3 loop spans 13 amino acids. The V and J ends lost 1 base and 4 bases respectively, with 8 bases between them. Germline CDR1 and CDR2: SGDLS and YYNGEE. CDR3 in amino acids: CASSVRGGETQYF. Here the CDR3 DNA reads TGTGCCAGCAGCGTAAGGGGTGGAGAGACCCAGTACTTC.

This clone was detected only once. The V and J genes are TRBV9 and TRBJ2-5; TRBD2 aligns across 10 bases. V was pared by 3 bases and J by 2 bases, with 7 bases of the junction left unmatched. The CDR3 contains 16 residues. Germline V CDR1 and CDR2: SGDLS, YYNGEE. DNA for the CDR3: TGTGCCAGCAGCGGGTCTAGCGGGGGCCGACAAGAGACCCAGTACTTC. It yields the protein CASSGSSGGRQETQYF.

The V and J genes are TRBV28 and TRBJ1-5, with a weak D call TRBD1 (6 bases). V was cut by 7 bases and J by 0 bases, with 16 bases left in between. The CDR3 covers 16 residues. Germline loops: CDR1 MDHEN, CDR2 SYDVKM. CDR3 sequence (DNA): TGTGCCAGCACCTTTCAGGGGATCCTTAGCAATCAGCCCCAGCATTTT. This codes for CASTFQGILSNQPQHF.

The genes are TRBV5-6 and TRBJ1-5, with D tentatively TRBD1 (5 bases). CDR3 length: 18 amino acids. Deletions cut 1 base from V and 3 bases from J, with 20 bases between. The germline CDR1 and CDR2 sequences are SGHDT and YYEEEE. The CDR3 protein is CASSLSGAGDGFNQPQHF. The CDR3, as DNA: TGTGCCAGCAGCTTGAGCGGGGCGGGGGACGGCTTCAATCAGCCCCAGCATTTT.

In this sample, this clone turned up once. The rearrangement uses TRBV4-2 and TRBJ1-5, with a weak D call TRBD1 (5 bases). This CDR3 region has 14 residues. With 1 base removed from V and 5 bases from J, the gap between germline ends came to 9 bases. Germline V lookup: CDR1 LGHNA, CDR2 YNFKEQ. CDR3 nucleotide sequence: TGTGCCAGCAGCCAAGCGGGGGACCATCAGCCCCAGCATTTT. Translated: CASSQAGDHQPQHF.

The rearrangement uses TRBV5-6 and TRBJ2-1; 7 bases map to TRBD1. Germline values: CDR1 SGHDT, CDR2 YYEEEE. V shed 0 bases, J shed 10 bases, and the junction held 7 bases outside the gene matches. This CDR3 has 14 amino acids. CDR3 DNA sequence: TGTGCCAGCAGCTTGGATCCGACAGGGTCGGAGCAGTTCTTC. Amino acids: CASSLDPTGSEQFF.

The chain couples TRBV27 to TRBJ2-2; possibly TRBD2 for D (5 bases). Deletions cut 6 bases from V and 4 bases from J, with 12 bases between. The CDR3 loop spans 14 amino acids. Germline assignment: CDR1 MNHEY and CDR2 SMNVEV (reference sequence). Here the CDR3 DNA reads TGTGCCAGCAGCAGGACTTATTTCACCGGGGAGCTGTTTTTT. This translates into CASSRTYFTGELFF.

The chain uses TRBV19 and TRBJ1-5, with 7 bases matching TRBD1. The germline gives CDR1 LNHDA, CDR2 SQIVND (reference sequence). The junction had 7 bases not matched to a gene; V was cut back by 4 bases and J by 7 bases. This CDR3 spans 14 amino acids. The CDR3 loop is CASSTSQGGQPQHF. In nucleotides, the CDR3 is TGTGCCAGTAGTACCTCTCAGGGGGGCCAGCCCCAGCATTTT.